One and the same sample provided the 23 T cell receptor beta chains below, sequenced in a study of early T cells in non-severe SARS-CoV-2 infection. MiXCR, run by TCRdb on the 5' RACE reads, gives a single entry per CDR3 protein. The data show about 49,000 distinct CDR3 sequences, 3.5% to 4.5% seen once. Material for sequencing was whole blood. Every receptor here comes from an adult who was a healthcare worker with PCR-confirmed SARS-CoV-2 infection or an uninfected control (not recorded which).

This clonotype was counted only a few times. J is TRBJ2-6 and V is TRBV30; TRBD2 matches 7 bases. There are 16 residues in the CDR3. Germline CDR1 reads GTSNPN; CDR2 reads SVGIG (reference sequence). V lost 0 bases, J lost 1 base, and 3 bases stayed unmatched. In DNA, the CDR3 is TGTGCCTGGAGTGTAGAGCGGGGATCTGGGGCCAACGTCCTGACTTTC. Residues: CAWSVERGSGANVLTF.

This clonotype occurred many times. The chain uses TRBV5-4 and TRBJ2-2; no reliable D call. Trimming pared 0 bases from V and 6 bases from J, leaving 9 bases between. The CDR3 sequence is 14 residues long. CDR1 SGHNT and CDR2 YYREEE come from the germline V gene (reference sequence). The CDR3, as DNA: TGTGCCAGCAGCTTGGGAGAAGAGGCCGGGGAGCTGTTTTTT. Protein sequence: CASSLGEEAGELFF.

This clonotype was recorded many times. V and J are TRBV20-1 and TRBJ1-2, with D unresolved. Deletions cut 6 bases from V and 8 bases from J, with 19 bases between. The CDR3 runs 13 residues. The germline gives CDR1 DFQATT, CDR2 SNEGSKA (reference sequence). The CDR3 DNA sequence: TGCAGTGCCCTCCGGCAAGGGTCGGACGGCTACACCTTC. Translating gives CSALRQGSDGYTF.

This clonotype has at least ten counts. V and J are TRBV19 and TRBJ2-7, with D hard to call. Germline V CDR1 and CDR2: LNHDA, SQIVND (reference sequence). The CDR3 consists of 13 residues. Between the trimmed V and J ends, which lost 4 bases and 2 bases, there was a span of 9 bases. The CDR3 sequence: CASSRIGTYEQYF. The DNA for the CDR3 is TGTGCCAGTAGTAGGATAGGAACCTACGAGCAGTACTTC.

The chain is built from TRBV19 and TRBJ2-4; the match to TRBD1 covers 7 bases. This CDR3 is 13 amino acids long. The ends lost 4 bases at V and 3 bases at J; junction bases unmatched: 0. The germline V gene has CDR1 LNHDA and CDR2 SQIVND (reference sequence). The CDR3 region has the DNA TGTGCCAGTAGTACAGGGGGCAAAAACATTCAGTACTTC. It encodes CASSTGGKNIQYF.

This clonotype was detected ten times or more. The V gene is TRBV7-9, the J gene TRBJ2-1, with 13 bases that match TRBD2. This CDR3 contains 16 residues. Per germline, CDR1 SEHNR and CDR2 FQNEAQ (reference sequence). The ends lost 3 bases at V and 8 bases at J; junction bases unmatched: 7. CDR3 region: CASSFLTSGRRDEQFF. The CDR3 DNA sequence: TGTGCCAGCAGCTTCCTGACTAGCGGGAGGCGTGATGAGCAGTTCTTC.

This clonotype was counted ten times or more. The chain joins TRBV6-6 to TRBJ2-1, with 9 bases identical to TRBD2. Losses at the gene ends were 5 bases for V and 5 bases for J; bases not matched to a gene: 4. Germline CDR1 is MNHNY and CDR2 is SVGAGI (reference sequence). CDR3 length: 14 amino acids. The CDR3 region has the DNA TGTGCCAGCAGTGGGTCTAGCGGGAACAATGAGCAGTTCTTC. Protein: CASSGSSGNNEQFF.

In its sample, this clonotype was seen many times. CDR3 residues: CASSLGQSSSGNTIYF. CDR3 DNA: TGTGCCAGCAGCTTAGGGCAGTCAAGCTCTGGAAACACCATATATTTT. This sequence joins TRBV7-6 and TRBJ1-3; D call uncertain. The V and J ends lost 1 base and 0 bases respectively, with 10 bases between them. Looked up from germline, CDR1 is SGHVS and CDR2 is FNYEAQ. The CDR3 is 16 amino acids.

The V and J genes are TRBV5-1 and TRBJ1-1, with a tentative D call TRBD1 (5 bases). Trimming removed 4 bases from V and 5 bases from J, with 24 bases in between. Germline CDR1 is SGHRS and CDR2 is YFSETQ. The CDR3 is 17 residues long. CDR3 DNA: TGCGCCAGCAGCCTGCAGGACTGGCCAGGGCGACGAACTGAAGCTTTCTTT. Residues: CASSLQDWPGRRTEAFF.

This clonotype came up many times. The V and J genes are TRBV6-2 or TRBV6-3 and TRBJ2-7; D perhaps matches TRBD2 (6 bases). Trimming removed 4 bases at V and 4 bases at J, with 17 bases between. This CDR3 region has 15 residues. Germline V gene data show CDR1 as MNHEY and CDR2 as SVGEGT. As DNA, the CDR3 is TGTGCCAGCAGTTCGATCGGCTATAGCGGATACGAGCAGTACTTC. The encoded protein is CASSSIGYSGYEQYF.

This clonotype was recorded at least ten times. The gene calls are TRBV11-2 and TRBJ2-1; 12 bases are shared with TRBD2. Germline V gives CDR1 SGHAT, CDR2 FQNNGV. V shed 3 bases and J 6 bases; nucleotides not matched to a gene: 9. This CDR3 spans 17 amino acids. CDR3 loop: CASSFIASGRAGNEQFF. The CDR3 nucleotides are TGTGCCAGCAGCTTTATTGCTAGCGGGAGGGCCGGCAATGAGCAGTTCTTC.

This clonotype was seen repeatedly, ten times or more. In DNA form, the CDR3 reads TGTGCCAGCAGCTACGGGCTAGCGGGGTTCACAGATACGCAGTATTTT. It yields the protein CASSYGLAGFTDTQYF. The chain employs TRBV7-8 and TRBJ2-3, with 9 bases fitting TRBD2. V gave up 4 bases and J gave up 2 bases; unmatched junction bases: 7. Germline-derived CDR1 and CDR2 are SGHVS and FQNEAQ. This CDR3 contains 16 residues.

Only a few counts were recorded for this clonotype. CDR3 in DNA: TGTGCCAGCAGCTTAGATCGAGTACAGGGATATGGCTACACCTTC. Its translation: CASSLDRVQGYGYTF. V is TRBV7-9 and J is TRBJ1-2, with D maybe TRBD1 (6 bases). The CDR3 runs to 15 residues. V lost 1 base to trimming and J lost 5 bases, with 14 bases between them. CDR1 is SEHNR and CDR2 is FQNEAQ in the germline V gene (reference sequence).

The chain combines TRBV3-1 with TRBJ1-2; D remains ambiguous. Germline V CDR1 and CDR2: LGHDT, YNNKEL (reference sequence). V lost 0 bases, J lost 4 bases, and 12 bases lay in between. The CDR3 consists of 15 residues. In DNA, the CDR3 is TGTGCCAGCAGCCAAGAGTCCAGAATCCGCTATGGCTACACCTTC. Amino acids: CASSQESRIRYGYTF.

This clonotype was detected a few times. This chain uses TRBV7-2 with TRBJ2-2, with no clear D. CDR1 is SGHTA and CDR2 is FQGNSA in the germline V gene. The CDR3 is 17 amino acids. V was trimmed by 2 bases and J by 1 base, leaving 14 bases between them. The CDR3 spells CASSLTQFKLNTGELFF. The CDR3 DNA follows: TGTGCCAGCAGCTTAACCCAGTTTAAGTTGAACACCGGGGAGCTGTTTTTT.

Ten or more counts support this clonotype. The chain employs TRBV2 and TRBJ2-1; 9 bases agree with TRBD2. Per the germline V gene, CDR1 is SNHLY and CDR2 is FYNNEI. This CDR3 is 16 amino acids long. V trimming: 2 bases; J trimming: 3 bases; junction bases outside the gene matches: 5. CDR3 bases: TGTGCCAGCAGTGAAAGGAGACTAGCGGACTACAATGAGCAGTTCTTC. It encodes CASSERRLADYNEQFF. Full variable domain (outside the CDR3, taken from reference TRBV2 and TRBJ2-1): EPEVTQTPSHQVTQMGQEVILRCVPISNHLYFYWYRQILGQKVEFLVSFYNNEISEKSEIFDDQFSVERPDGSNFTLKIRSTKLEDSAMYFCASSERRLADYNEQFFGPGTRLTVL.

Only a few counts were recorded for this clonotype. This chain connects TRBV6-5 to TRBJ1-5; D is unresolved. Germline values: CDR1 MNHEY, CDR2 SVGAGI. V was pared by 0 bases and J by 7 bases, with 7 bases between. This CDR3 is 13 amino acids long. This CDR3 is CASSYSIQQPQHF. For the CDR3, the DNA is TGTGCCAGCAGTTACTCGATCCAGCAGCCCCAGCATTTT.

This clonotype appeared many times. V gene TRBV12-3 or TRBV12-4 combines with J gene TRBJ1-1, with 7 nucleotides matching TRBD1. The junction had 36 bases not matched to a gene; V was cut back by 7 bases and J by 1 base. This CDR3 has 24 residues. For the CDR3, the DNA is TGTGCCAGCACCTTTCTAATATTCGGGACAGTCAGAAACCCCAGGCGAATTCAGAACACTGAAGCTTTCTTT. Encoded protein: CASTFLIFGTVRNPRRIQNTEAFF.

This clonotype was recorded a few times. This sequence joins TRBV7-4 and TRBJ2-7, with D unresolved. The CDR3 spans 15 residues. Per the germline V gene, CDR1 is SGHVT and CDR2 is SQSDAQ. V dropped 5 bases and J dropped 0 bases, with 14 bases sitting between them. CDR3 sequence (DNA): TGTGCCAGCAGCCCGATGACCCAAAGCTCCTACGAGCAGTACTTC. Translated: CASSPMTQSSYEQYF.

This clonotype was recorded many times. The rearrangement joins TRBV29-1 to TRBJ1-6, with D possibly being TRBD1 (5 bases). This CDR3 is built from 14 residues. Between the trimmed V and J ends, which lost 4 bases and 10 bases, there was a span of 17 bases. Germline V gene data show CDR1 as SQVTM and CDR2 as ANQGSEA. In DNA form, the CDR3 reads TGCAGCGTTGCCTACGGGGGGGAAGGATCACCCCTCCACTTT. Amino acids: CSVAYGGEGSPLHF.

This clonotype appeared many times. J is TRBJ2-7 and V is TRBV5-1; 9 bases align to TRBD1. The CDR3 extends over 18 amino acids. The germline V gene has CDR1 SGHRS and CDR2 YFSETQ. V was clipped by 1 base and J by 0 bases; unmatched bases: 11. CDR3 DNA sequence: TGCGCCAGCAGCTTGACCCGACCGGGACAGGGCCTCTCCTACGAGCAGTACTTC. Translated: CASSLTRPGQGLSYEQYF.

This clonotype was counted at least ten times. The rearrangement links TRBV5-1 to TRBJ2-7, with D hard to call. Germline-derived CDR1 and CDR2 are SGHRS and YFSETQ. V lost 3 bases, J lost 2 bases, and 9 bases lay in between. There are 13 residues in the CDR3. CDR3: CASSSDGTYEQYF. The CDR3 region has the DNA TGCGCCAGCAGCTCCGACGGAACCTACGAGCAGTACTTC.

This clonotype was picked up many times. V is TRBV19 and J is TRBJ2-1; 7 nucleotides line up with TRBD2. CDR3 length: 17 residues. The junction had 9 bases not matched to a gene; V was cut back by 4 bases and J by 0 bases. Per the germline V gene, CDR1 is LNHDA and CDR2 is SQIVND (reference sequence). This CDR3 reads CASSTGSGPSSYNEQFF. In DNA, the CDR3 is TGTGCCAGTAGTACTGGTAGCGGGCCGAGCTCCTACAATGAGCAGTTCTTC.